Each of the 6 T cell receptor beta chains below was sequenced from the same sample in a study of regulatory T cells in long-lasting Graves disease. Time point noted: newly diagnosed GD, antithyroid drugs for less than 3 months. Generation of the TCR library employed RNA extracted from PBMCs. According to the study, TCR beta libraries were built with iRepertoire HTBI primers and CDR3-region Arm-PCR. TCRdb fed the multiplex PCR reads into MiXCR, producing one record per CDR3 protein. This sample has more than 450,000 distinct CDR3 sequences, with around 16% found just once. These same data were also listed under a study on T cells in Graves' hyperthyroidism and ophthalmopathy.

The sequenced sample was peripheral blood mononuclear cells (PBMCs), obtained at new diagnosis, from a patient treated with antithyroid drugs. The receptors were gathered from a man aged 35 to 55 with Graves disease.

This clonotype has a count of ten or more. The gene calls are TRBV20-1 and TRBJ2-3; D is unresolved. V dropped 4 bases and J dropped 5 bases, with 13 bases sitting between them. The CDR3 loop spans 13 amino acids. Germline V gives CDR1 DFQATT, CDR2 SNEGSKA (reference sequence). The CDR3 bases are TGCAGTGCTACGGTGAGGTGGGGAGATACGCAGTATTTT. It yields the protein CSATVRWGDTQYF.

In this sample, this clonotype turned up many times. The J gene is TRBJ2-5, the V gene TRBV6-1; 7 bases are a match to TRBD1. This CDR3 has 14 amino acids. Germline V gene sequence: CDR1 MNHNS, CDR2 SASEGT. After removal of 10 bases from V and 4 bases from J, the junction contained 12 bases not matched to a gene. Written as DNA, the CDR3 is TGTGCCACCCTAGAAGTAGGGGGCGTAGAGACCCAGTACTTC. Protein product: CATLEVGGVETQYF.

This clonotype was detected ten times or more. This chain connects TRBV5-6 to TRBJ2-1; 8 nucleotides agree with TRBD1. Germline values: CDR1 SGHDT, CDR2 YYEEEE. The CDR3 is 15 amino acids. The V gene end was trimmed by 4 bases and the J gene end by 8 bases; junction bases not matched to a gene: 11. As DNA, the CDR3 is TGTGCCAGCAGCCTGACAGGGGTGTTTGGTTATGAGCAGTTCTTC. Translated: CASSLTGVFGYEQFF.

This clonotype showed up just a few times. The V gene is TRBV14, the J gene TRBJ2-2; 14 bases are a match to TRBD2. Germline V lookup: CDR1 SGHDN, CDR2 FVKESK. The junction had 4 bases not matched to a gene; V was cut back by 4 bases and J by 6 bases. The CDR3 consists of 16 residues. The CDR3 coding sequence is TGTGCCAGCAGCCCCGGGACTAGCGGGAGCCCCGGGGAGCTGTTTTTT. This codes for CASSPGTSGSPGELFF.

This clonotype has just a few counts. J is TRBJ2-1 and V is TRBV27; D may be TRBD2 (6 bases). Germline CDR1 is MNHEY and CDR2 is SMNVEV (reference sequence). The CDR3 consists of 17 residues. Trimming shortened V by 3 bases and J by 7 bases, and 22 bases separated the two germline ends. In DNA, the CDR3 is TGTGCCAGCAGTTTCCCCCCCATCCCGGGAGTCAGGAATGAGCAGTTCTTC. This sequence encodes CASSFPPIPGVRNEQFF.

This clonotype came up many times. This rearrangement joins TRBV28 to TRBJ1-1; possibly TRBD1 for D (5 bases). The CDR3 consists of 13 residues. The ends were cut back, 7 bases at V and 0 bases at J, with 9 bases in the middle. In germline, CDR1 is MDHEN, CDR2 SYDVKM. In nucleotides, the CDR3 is TGTGCCAGCATGACAGAAATGAACACTGAAGCTTTCTTT. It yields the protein CASMTEMNTEAFF. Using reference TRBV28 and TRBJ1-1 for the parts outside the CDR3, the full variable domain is DVKVTQSSRYLVKRTGEKVFLECVQDMDHENMFWYRQDPGLGLRLIYFSYDVKMKEKGDIPEGYSVSREKKERFSLILESASTNQTSMYLCASMTEMNTEAFFGQGTRLTVV.